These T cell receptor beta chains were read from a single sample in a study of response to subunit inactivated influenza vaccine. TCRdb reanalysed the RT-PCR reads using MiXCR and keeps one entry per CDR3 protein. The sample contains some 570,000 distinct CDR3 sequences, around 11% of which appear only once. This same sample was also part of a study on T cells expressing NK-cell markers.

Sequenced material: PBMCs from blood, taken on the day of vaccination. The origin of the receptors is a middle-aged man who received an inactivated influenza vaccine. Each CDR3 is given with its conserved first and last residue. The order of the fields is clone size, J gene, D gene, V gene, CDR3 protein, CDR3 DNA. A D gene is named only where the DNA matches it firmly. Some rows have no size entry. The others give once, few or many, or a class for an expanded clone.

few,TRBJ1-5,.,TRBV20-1,CSAGNQPQHF,TGCAGTGCTGGGAATCAGCCCCAGCATTTT
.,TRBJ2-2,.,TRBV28,CASRPPVGELFF,TGTGCCAGCAGGCCCCCGGTCGGGGAGCTGTTTTTT
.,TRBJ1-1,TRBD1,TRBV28,CASSSRTGFYTEAFF,TGTGCCAGCAGTTCCCGGACAGGGTTTTACACTGAAGCTTTCTTT
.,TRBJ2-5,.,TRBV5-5,CASSHTVGGPTETQYF,TGTGCCAGCAGCCACACCGTTGGGGGGCCCACGGAGACCCAGTACTTC
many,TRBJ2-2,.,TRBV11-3,CASSLASWRSTGELFF,TGTGCCAGCAGTTTAGCGAGTTGGCGGAGCACCGGGGAGCTGTTTTTT
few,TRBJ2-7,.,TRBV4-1,CASSQGWSGQGEQYF,TGCGCCAGCAGCCAAGGGTGGTCAGGACAAGGCGAGCAGTACTTC
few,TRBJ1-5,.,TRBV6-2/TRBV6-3,CASSYHTWEISSNQPQHF,TGTGCCAGCAGTTACCACACTTGGGAAATAAGCTCCAATCAGCCCCAGCATTTT
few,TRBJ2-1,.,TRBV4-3,CASSHVEGSEQFF,TGCGCCAGCAGCCATGTAGAAGGGAGTGAGCAGTTCTTC
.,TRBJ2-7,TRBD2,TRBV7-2,CASSLRLAREQYF,TGTGCCAGCAGCTTAAGACTAGCTCGTGAGCAGTACTTC
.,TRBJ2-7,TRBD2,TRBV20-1,CSASPGTSGRQYF,TGCAGTGCTAGTCCCGGGACTAGCGGGAGGCAGTACTTC
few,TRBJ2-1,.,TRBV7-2,CASSAPSLHEQFF,TGTGCCAGCAGCGCCCCGTCCCTACATGAGCAGTTCTTC
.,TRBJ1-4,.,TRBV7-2,CASSLDSAGLEKLFF,TGTGCCAGCAGCTTAGACAGTGCGGGTCTTGAAAAACTGTTTTTT
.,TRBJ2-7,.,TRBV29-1,CSVDAPIGQYF,TGCAGCGTTGACGCCCCTATCGGGCAGTACTTC
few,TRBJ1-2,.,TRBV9,CASSVAAWAGANYGYTF,TGTGCCAGCAGCGTAGCCGCCTGGGCAGGAGCTAACTATGGCTACACCTTC
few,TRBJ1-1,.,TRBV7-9,CASSLVGAEAFF,TGTGCCAGCAGCTTAGTGGGAGCTGAAGCTTTCTTT
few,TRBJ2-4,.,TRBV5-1,CASSLDAKNIQYF,TGCGCCAGCAGCTTGGACGCCAAAAACATTCAGTACTTC
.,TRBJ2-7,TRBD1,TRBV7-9,CASSPTNRGFYEQYF,TGTGCCAGCAGCCCGACTAACAGGGGTTTCTACGAGCAGTACTTC
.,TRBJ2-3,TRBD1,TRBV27,CASSHGQGLTDTQYF,TGTGCCAGCAGCCATGGACAGGGCCTTACAGATACGCAGTATTTT
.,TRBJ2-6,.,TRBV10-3,CGISEGGLGANVLTF,TGTGGCATCAGTGAGGGGGGACTTGGGGCCAACGTCCTGACTTTC
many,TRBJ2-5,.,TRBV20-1,CSARPGAMGTQYF,TGCAGTGCTAGACCGGGAGCCATGGGGACCCAGTACTTC
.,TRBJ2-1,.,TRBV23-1,CASSQCPGTDTSYNEQFF,TGCGCCAGCAGTCAATGCCCCGGGACGGATACCTCCTACAATGAGCAGTTCTTC